The clone carrying this TCR beta chain appeared once. Its antigen is undetermined. The data are from a study of T cell responses to AZD1222 COVID-19 vaccine. Overall study results and limits: A rise in Spike-specific TCR breadth and depth followed two AZD1222 doses. Spike was spanned by vaccine-associated CD4 TCRs, which were dominant at 160-218 and 743-854. Of the AZD1222 recipients, only 5 or 6 were seropositive at baseline. Possibly, clonal diversity was underestimated; donors were largely white British and included more females.

Using immunoSEQ multiplex PCR, the repertoire was profiled, and TCRdb retains in-frame clones only, with some absent. The table records some 140,000 clones, over 85% of them present only once. The V gene lost 0 bases and the J gene lost 9 bases, with 14 bases spanning the gap. From germline, CDR1 is MNHEY and CDR2 SMNVEV (reference sequence). CDR3 size: 14 residues. This chain links TRBV27 with TRBJ1-1; weak D call: TRBD1 (5 bases). The clonotype comes from an adult in good health. Sequencing used peripheral blood, obtained on day 0 of AZD1222 vaccination. CDR3 bases: TGTGCCAGCAGTTTATCGATGGGGCTTCTCCAAGCTTTCTTT. Translation gives CASSLSMGLLQAFF.